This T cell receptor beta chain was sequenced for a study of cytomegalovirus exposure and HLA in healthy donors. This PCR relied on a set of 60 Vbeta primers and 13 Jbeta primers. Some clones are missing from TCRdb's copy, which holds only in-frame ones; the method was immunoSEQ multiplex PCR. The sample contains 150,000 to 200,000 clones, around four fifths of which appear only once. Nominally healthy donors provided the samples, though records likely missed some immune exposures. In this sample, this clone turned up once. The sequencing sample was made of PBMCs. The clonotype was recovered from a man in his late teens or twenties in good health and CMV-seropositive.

CDR3 DNA sequence: TGTGCCATCAGTTCAGCCTACGAGCAGTACTTC. Its translation: CAISSAYEQYF. The chain joins TRBV10-3 to TRBJ2-7; D gene ambiguous. CDR3 length: 11 amino acids. Deletions cut 5 bases from V and 2 bases from J, with 4 bases between. Germline V gene lookup returns CDR1 ENHRY and CDR2 SYGVKD.